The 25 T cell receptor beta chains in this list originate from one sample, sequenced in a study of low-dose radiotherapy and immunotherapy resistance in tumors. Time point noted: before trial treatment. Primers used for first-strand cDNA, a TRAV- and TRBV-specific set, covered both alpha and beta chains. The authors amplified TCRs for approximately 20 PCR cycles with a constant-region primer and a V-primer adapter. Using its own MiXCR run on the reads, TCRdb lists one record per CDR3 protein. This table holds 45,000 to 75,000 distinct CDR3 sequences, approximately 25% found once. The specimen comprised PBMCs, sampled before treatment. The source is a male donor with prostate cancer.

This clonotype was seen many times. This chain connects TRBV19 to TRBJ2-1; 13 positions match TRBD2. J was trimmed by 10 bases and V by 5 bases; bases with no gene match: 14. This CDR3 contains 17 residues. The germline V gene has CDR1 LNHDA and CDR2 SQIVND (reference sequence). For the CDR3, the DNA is TGTGCCAGTAGTCTGACTAGCGGGGGGACCCGTCCCGGGGAGCAGTTCTTC. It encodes CASSLTSGGTRPGEQFF.

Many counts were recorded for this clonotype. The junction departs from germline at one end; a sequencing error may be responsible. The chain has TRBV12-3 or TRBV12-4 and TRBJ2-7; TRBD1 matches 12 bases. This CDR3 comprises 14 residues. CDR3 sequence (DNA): TGTGCCAGCAGCTTAGGGACAGGGGGCCACGAGCAGTACTTC. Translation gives CASSLGTGGHEQYF.

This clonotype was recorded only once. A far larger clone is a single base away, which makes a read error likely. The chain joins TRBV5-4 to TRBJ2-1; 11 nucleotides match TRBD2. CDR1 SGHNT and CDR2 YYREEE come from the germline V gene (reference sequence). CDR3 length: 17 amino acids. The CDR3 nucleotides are TGTGCCAGCAGCACCGGACTAGCGGGCTTCTCCTACAATGAGCCGTTCTTC. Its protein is CASSTGLAGFSYNEPFF.

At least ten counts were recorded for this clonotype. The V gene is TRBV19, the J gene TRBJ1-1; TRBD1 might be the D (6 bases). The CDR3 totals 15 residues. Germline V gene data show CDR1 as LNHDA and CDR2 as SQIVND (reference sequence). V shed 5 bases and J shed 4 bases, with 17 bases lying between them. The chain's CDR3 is CASSLTGKRGTEAFF. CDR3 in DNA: TGTGCCAGTAGTCTAACAGGGAAGCGGGGCACTGAAGCTTTCTTT.

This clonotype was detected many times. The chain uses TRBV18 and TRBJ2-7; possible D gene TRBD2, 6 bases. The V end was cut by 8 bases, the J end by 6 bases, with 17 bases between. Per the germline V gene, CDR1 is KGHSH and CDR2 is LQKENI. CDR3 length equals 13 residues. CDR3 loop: CASTPGLSGEQYF. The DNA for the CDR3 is TGTGCCAGCACGCCGGGACTCAGCGGCGAGCAGTACTTC.

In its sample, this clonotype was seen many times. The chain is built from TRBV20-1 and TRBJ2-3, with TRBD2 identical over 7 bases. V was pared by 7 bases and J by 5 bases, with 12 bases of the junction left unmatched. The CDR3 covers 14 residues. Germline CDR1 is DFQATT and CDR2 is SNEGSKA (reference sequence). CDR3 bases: TGCAGTGGAGCGGGACGTACTGGCGTAGATACGCAGTATTTT. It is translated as CSGAGRTGVDTQYF.

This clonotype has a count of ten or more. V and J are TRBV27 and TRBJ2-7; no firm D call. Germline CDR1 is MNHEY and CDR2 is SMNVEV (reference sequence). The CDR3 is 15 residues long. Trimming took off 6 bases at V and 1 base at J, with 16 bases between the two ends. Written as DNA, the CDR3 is TGTGCCAGCAGCCCTGGGTCCTTCCGATCCTACGAGCAGTACTTC. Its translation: CASSPGSFRSYEQYF.

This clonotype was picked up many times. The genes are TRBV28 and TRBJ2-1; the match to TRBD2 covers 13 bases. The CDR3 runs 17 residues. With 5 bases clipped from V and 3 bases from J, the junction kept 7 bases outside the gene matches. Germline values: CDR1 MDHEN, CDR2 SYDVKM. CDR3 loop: CASSLGGLAGSYNEQFF. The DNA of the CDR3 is TGTGCCAGCAGTCTCGGGGGACTAGCGGGAAGCTACAATGAGCAGTTCTTC.

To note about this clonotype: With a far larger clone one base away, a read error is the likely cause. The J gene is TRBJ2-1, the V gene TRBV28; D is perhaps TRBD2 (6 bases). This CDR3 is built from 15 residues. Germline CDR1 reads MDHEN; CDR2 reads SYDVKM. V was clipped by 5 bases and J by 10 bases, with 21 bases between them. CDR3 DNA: TGTGCCAGCAGTCCCCGCGGGGTCCCCACCTACGAGCAGTTCTTC. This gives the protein CASSPRGVPTYEQFF.

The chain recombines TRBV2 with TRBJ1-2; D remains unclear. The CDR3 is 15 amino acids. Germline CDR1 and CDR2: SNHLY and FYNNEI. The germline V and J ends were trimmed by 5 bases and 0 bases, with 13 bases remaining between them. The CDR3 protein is CASSSDGRANYGYTF. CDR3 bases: TGTGCCAGCAGTTCGGACGGCCGAGCTAACTATGGCTACACCTTC.

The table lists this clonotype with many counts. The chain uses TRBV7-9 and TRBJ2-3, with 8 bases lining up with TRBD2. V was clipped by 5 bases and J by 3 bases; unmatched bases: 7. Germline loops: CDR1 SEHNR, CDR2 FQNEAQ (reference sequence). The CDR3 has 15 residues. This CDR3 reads CASSIVTSGTDTQYF. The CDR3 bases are TGTGCCAGCAGCATTGTAACTAGCGGTACAGATACGCAGTATTTT.

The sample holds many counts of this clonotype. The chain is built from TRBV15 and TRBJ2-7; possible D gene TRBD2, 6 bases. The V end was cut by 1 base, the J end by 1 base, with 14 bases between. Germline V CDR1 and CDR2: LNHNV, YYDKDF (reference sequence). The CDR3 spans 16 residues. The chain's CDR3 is CATSRGPGLQSYEQYF. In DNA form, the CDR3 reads TGTGCCACCAGCAGAGGTCCGGGACTCCAGTCCTACGAGCAGTACTTC.

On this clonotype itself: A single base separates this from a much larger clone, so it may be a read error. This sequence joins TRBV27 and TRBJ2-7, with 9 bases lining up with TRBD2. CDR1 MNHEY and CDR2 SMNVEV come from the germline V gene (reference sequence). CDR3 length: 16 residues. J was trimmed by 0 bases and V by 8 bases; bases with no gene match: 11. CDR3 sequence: CASGPLAGVTSYEQYF. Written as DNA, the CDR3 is TGTGCCAGCGGTCCCTTAGCGGGAGTGACCTCCTACGAGCAGTACTTC.

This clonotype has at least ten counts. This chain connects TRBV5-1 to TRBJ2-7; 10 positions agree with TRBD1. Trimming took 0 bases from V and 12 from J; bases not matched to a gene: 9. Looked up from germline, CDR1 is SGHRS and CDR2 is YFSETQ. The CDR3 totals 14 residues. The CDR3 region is CASSLGEATGGRYF. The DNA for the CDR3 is TGCGCCAGCAGCTTGGGAGAGGCGACAGGGGGCAGGTACTTC.

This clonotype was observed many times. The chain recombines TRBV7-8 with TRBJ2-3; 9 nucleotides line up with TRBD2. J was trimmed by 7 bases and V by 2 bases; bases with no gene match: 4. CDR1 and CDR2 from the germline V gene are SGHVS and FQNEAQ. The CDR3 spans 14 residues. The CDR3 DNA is TGTGCCAGCAGCTTAACTAGCGGGCGTCATACGCAGTATTTT. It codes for CASSLTSGRHTQYF.

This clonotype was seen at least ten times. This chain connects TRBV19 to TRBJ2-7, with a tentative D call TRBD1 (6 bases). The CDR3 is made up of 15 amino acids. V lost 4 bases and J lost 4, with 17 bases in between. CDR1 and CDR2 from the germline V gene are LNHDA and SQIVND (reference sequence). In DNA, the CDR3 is TGTGCCAGTAGTAGAATAACAGGGTCCAGTTACGAGCAGTACTTC. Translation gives CASSRITGSSYEQYF.

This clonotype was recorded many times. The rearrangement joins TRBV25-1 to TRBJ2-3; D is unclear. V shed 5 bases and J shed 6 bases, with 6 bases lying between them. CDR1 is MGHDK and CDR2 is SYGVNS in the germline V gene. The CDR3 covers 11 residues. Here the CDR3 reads CASSLRDTQYF. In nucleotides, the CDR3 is TGTGCCAGCAGTCTTCGGGATACGCAGTATTTT.

The CDR3 loop is CAASEGSYEQYF. CDR3 nucleotides: TGTGCCGCCTCGGAGGGGTCCTACGAGCAGTACTTC. The V and J genes are TRBV10-3 and TRBJ2-7; maybe TRBD2 (6 bases). V was clipped by 11 bases and J by 1 base, with 12 bases between them. CDR1 and CDR2 (germline): ENHRY, SYGVKD. The CDR3 has 12 amino acids.

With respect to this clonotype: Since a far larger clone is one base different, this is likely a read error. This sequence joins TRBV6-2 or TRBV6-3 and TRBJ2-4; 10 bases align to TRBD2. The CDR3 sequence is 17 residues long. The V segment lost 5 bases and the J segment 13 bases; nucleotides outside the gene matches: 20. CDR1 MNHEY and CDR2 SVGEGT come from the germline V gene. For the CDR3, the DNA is TGTGCCAGCAGTAAACGGACTAGCGGAACTTCCTACAATGAGCAGTACTTC. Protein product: CASSKRTSGTSYNEQYF.

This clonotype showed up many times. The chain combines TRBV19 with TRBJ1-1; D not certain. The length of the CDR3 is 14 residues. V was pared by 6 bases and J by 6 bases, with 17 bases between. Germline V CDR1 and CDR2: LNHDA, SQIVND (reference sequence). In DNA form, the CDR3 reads TGTGCCAGTAGGGGGAATGGGCTCGGGGCTGAAGCTTTCTTT. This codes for CASRGNGLGAEAFF.

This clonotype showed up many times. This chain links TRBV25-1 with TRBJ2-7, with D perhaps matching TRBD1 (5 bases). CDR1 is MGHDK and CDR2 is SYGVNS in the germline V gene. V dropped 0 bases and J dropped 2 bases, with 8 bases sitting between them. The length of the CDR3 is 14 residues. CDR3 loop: CASSEYGAPYEQYF. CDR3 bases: TGTGCCAGCAGTGAATATGGGGCCCCCTACGAGCAGTACTTC.

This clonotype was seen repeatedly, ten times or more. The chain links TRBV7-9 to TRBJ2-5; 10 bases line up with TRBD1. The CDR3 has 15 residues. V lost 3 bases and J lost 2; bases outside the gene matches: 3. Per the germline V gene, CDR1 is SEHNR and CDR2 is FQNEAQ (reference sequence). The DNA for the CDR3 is TGTGCCAGCAGCTTCTGGACAGGGGGGCAAGAGACCCAGTACTTC. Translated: CASSFWTGGQETQYF.

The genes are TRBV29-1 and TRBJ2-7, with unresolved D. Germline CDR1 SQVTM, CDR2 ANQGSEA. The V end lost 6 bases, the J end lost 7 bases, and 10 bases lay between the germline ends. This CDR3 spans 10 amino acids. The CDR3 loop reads CSVALEEQYF. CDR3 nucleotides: TGCAGCGTGGCCCTCGAGGAGCAGTACTTC.

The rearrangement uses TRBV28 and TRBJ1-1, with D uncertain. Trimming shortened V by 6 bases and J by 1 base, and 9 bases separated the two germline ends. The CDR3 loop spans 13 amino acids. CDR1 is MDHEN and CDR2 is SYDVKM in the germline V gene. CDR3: CASSREPNTEAFF. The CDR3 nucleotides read TGTGCCAGCAGCCGGGAGCCGAACACTGAAGCTTTCTTT.

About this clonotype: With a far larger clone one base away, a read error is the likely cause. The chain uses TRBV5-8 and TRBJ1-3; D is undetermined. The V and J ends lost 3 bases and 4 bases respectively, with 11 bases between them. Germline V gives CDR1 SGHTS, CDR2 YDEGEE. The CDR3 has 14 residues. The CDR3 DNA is TGTGCCAGCAGCTCCTGGACCGCCGGAAACACCATATATTTT. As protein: CASSSWTAGNTIYF.